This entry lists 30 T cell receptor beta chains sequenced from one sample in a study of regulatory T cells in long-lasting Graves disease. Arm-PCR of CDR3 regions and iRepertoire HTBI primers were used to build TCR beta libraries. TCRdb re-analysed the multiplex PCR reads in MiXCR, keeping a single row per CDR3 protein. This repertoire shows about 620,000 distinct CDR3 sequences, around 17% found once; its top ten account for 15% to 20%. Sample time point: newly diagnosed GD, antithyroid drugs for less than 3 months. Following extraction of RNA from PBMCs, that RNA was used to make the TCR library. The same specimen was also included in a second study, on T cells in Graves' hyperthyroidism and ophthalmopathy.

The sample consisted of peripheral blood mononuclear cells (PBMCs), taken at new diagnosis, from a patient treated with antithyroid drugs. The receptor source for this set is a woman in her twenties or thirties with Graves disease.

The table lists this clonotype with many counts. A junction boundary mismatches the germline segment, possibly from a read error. The CDR3 bases are TGTGCCAGCAGTATAGCGGGAGAGATATACAATGAGCAGTTCTTC. Translated: CASSIAGEIYNEQFF. The J gene is TRBJ2-1, the V gene TRBV12-3 or TRBV12-4, with TRBD2 matching over 9 bases. This CDR3 comprises 15 residues.

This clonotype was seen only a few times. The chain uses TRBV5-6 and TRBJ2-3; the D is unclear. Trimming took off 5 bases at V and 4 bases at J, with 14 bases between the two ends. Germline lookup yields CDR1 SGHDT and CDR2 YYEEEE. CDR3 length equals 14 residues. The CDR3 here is CASSPLSSPDTQYF. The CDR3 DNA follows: TGTGCCAGCAGTCCGCTTAGTAGCCCAGATACGCAGTATTTT.

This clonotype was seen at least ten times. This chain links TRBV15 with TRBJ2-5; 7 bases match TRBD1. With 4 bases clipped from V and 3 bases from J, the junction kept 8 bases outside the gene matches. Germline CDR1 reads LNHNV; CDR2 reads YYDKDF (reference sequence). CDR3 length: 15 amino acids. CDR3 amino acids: CATSTSRQGEETQYF. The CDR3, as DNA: TGTGCCACCAGCACCTCGCGACAGGGCGAAGAGACCCAGTACTTC.

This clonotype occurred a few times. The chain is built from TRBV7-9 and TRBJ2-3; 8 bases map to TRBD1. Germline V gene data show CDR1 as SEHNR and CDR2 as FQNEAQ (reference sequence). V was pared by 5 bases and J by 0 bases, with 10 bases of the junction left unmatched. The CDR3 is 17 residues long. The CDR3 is CASSLHHGQGSTDTQYF. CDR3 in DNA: TGTGCCAGCAGCCTTCATCACGGACAGGGTAGCACAGATACGCAGTATTTT.

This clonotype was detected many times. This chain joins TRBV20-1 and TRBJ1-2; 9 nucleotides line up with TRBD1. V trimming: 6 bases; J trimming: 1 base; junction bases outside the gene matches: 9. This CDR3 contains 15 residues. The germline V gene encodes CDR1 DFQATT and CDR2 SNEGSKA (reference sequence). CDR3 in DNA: TGCAGTGCCGCCCGCCCGGGACAGGGTAACTATGGCTACACCTTC. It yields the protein CSAARPGQGNYGYTF.

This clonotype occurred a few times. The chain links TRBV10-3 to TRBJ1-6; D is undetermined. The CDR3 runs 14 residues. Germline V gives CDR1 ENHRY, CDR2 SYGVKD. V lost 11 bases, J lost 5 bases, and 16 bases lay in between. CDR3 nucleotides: TGTGCCGCATCTGACCGGGCCGATAATTCACCCCTCCACTTT. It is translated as CAASDRADNSPLHF.

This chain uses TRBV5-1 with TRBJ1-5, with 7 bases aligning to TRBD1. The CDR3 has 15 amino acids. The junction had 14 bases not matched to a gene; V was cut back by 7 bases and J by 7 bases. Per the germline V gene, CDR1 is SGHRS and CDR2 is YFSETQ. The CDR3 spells CASSRQGVGGQPQHF. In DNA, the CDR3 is TGCGCCAGCTCACGACAGGGTGTAGGAGGGCAGCCCCAGCATTTT.

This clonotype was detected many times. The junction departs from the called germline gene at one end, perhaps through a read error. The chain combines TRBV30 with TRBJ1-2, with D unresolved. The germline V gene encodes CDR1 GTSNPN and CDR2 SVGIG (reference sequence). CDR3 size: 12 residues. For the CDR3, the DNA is TGTGCCTGGAGTAGCGTGGGCCCCGTAGCCTCCTTC. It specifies CAWSSVGPVASF.

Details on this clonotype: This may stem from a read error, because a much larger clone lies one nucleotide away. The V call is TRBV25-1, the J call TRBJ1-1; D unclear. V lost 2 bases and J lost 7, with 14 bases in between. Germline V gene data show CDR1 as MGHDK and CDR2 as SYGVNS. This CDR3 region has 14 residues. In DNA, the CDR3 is TGTGCCAGCAGTGAACCACAGAGACCCATTGAAGCTTTCTTT. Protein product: CASSEPQRPIEAFF.

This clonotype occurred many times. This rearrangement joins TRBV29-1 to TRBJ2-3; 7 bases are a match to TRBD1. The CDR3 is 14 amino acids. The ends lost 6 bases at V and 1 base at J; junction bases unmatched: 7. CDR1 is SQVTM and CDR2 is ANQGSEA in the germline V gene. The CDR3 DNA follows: TGCAGCGTGTTGAAGACAGGGCGCACAGATACGCAGTATTTT. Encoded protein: CSVLKTGRTDTQYF.

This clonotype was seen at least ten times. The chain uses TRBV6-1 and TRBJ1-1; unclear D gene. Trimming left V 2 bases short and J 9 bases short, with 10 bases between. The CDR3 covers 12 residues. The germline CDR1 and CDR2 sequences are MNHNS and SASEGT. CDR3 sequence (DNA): TGTGCCAGCAGTGAAATAAGCCGAAAAGCTTTCTTT. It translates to CASSEISRKAFF.

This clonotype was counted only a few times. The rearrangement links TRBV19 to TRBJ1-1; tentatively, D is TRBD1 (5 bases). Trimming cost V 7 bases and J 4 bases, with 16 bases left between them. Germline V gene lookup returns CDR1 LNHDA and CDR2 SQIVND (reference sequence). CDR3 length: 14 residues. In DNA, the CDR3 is TGTGCCAGTATCGATGCGGGGGGTCGCACTGAAGCTTTCTTT. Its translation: CASIDAGGRTEAFF.

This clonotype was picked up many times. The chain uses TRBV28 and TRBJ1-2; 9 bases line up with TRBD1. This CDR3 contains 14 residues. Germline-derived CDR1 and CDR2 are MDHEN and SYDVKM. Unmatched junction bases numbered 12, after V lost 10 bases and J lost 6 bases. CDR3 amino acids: CATPRDRDLNGYTF. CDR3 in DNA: TGTGCCACACCCCGGGACAGGGATTTAAATGGCTACACCTTC.

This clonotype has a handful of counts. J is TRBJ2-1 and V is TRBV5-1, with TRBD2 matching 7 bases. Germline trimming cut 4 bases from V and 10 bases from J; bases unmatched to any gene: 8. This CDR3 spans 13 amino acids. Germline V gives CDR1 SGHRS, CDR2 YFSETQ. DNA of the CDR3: TGCGCCAGCAGCGCGACTAGCCGGGGGGAGCAGTTCTTC. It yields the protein CASSATSRGEQFF.

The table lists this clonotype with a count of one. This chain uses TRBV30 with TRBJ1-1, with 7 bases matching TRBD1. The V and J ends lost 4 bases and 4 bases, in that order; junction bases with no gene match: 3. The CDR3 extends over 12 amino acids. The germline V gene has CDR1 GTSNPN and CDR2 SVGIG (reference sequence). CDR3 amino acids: CAWKQGSTEAFF. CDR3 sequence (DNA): TGTGCCTGGAAACAGGGGAGCACTGAAGCTTTCTTT.

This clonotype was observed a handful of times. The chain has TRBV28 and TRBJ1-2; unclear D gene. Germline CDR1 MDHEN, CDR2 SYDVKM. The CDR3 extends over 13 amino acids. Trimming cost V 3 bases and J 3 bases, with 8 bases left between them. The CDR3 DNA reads TGTGCCAGCAGTTTGGGGTACGACTATGGCTACACCTTC. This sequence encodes CASSLGYDYGYTF.

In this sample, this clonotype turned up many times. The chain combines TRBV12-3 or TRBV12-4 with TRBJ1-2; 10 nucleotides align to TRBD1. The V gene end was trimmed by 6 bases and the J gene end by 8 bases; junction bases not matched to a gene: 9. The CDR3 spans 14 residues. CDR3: CASSPDRGLWGYTF. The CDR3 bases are TGTGCCAGCAGCCCAGACAGGGGGCTCTGGGGCTACACCTTC.

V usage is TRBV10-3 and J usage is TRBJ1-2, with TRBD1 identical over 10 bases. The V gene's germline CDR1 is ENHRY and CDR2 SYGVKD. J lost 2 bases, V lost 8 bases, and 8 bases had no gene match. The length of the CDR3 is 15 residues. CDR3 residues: CAIQATGQGNYGYTF. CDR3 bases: TGTGCCATCCAGGCGACGGGACAGGGGAACTATGGCTACACCTTC.

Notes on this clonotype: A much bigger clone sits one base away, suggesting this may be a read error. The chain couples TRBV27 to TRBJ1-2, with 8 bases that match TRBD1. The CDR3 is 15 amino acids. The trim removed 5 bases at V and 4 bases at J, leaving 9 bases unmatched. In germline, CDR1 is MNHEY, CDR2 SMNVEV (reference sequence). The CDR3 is CASSDRGQERYGYTF. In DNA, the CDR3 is TGTGCCAGCAGTGATAGGGGACAGGAACGCTATGGCTACACCTTC.

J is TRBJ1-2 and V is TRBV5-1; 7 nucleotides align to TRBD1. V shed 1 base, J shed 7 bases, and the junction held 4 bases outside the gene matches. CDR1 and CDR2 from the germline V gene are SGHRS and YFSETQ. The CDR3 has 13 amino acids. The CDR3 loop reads CASSLTGEGGYTF. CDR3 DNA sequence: TGCGCCAGCAGCTTGACAGGGGAGGGTGGCTACACCTTC.

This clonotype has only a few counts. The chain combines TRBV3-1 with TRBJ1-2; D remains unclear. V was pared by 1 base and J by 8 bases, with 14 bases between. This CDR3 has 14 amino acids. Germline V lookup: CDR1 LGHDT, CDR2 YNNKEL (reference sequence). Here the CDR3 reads CASSQGPPVGGYTF. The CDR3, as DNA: TGTGCCAGCAGCCAAGGGCCTCCTGTGGGGGGCTACACCTTC.

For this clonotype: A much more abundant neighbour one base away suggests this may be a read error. The CDR3 spells CVTAYLAGDEQYF. The CDR3 nucleotides read TGTGTTACAGCCTATCTAGCGGGGGATGAGCAGTACTTC. This chain connects TRBV6-2 or TRBV6-3 to TRBJ2-7; 10 bases are a match to TRBD2. Germline V gives CDR1 MNHEY, CDR2 SVGEGT. The CDR3 extends over 13 amino acids.

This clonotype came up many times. CDR3 protein: CASSLVPAGGPRTGELFF. The DNA for the CDR3 is TGTGCCAGCAGCTTAGTTCCAGCGGGAGGGCCGCGGACCGGGGAGCTGTTTTTT. V is TRBV7-6 and J is TRBJ2-2, with 10 bases aligning to TRBD2. Germline assignment: CDR1 SGHVS and CDR2 FNYEAQ. CDR3 length: 18 amino acids. Trimming at V came to 1 base and at J to 5 bases, leaving 10 bases not matched to a gene.

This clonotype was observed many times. The CDR3 reads CASSSVPLGGSYEQYF. DNA for the CDR3: TGCGCCAGCAGCTCCGTACCCCTCGGGGGCTCCTACGAGCAGTACTTC. The chain links TRBV5-1 to TRBJ2-7; D is perhaps TRBD2 (6 bases). Germline V gene sequence: CDR1 SGHRS, CDR2 YFSETQ. Trimming stripped 3 bases from V and 0 bases from J, with 16 bases between. CDR3 length: 16 residues.

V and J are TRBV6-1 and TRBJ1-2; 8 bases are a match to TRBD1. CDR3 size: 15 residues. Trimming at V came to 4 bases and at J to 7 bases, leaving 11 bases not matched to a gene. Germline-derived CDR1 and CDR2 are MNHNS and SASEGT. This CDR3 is CASSGTWGQALGYTF. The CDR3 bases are TGTGCCAGCAGTGGGACGTGGGGACAGGCGCTTGGCTACACCTTC.

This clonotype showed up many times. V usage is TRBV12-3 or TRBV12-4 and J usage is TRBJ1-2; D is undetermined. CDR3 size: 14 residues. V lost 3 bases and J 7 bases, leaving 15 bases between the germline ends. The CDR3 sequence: CASSFLRLSGGYTF. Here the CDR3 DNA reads TGTGCCAGCAGTTTTTTGCGGCTGTCGGGTGGCTACACCTTC.

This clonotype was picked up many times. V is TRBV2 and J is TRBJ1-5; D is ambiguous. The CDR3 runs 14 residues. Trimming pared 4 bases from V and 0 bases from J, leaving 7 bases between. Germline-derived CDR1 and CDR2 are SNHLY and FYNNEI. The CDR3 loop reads CASSGTSSNQPQHF. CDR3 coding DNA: TGTGCCAGCAGTGGGACGAGTAGCAATCAGCCCCAGCATTTT.

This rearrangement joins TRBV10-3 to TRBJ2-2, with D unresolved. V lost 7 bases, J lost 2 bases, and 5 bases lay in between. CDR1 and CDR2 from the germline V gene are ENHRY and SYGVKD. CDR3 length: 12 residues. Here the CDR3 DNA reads TGTGCCATCAAACACAACACCGGGGAGCTGTTTTTT. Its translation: CAIKHNTGELFF.

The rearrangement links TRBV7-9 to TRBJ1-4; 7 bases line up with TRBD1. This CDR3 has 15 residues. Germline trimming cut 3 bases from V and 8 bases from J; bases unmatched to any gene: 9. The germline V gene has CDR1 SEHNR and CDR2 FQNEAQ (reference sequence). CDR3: CASSLMLGGMEKLFF. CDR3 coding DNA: TGTGCCAGCAGCTTGATGTTAGGGGGCATGGAAAAACTGTTTTTT.

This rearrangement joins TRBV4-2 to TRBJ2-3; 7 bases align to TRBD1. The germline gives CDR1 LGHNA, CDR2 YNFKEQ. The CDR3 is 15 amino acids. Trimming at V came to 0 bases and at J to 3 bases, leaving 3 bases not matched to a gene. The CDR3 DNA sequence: TGTGCCAGCAGCCAAGATCAGGGACAGACAGATACGCAGTATTTT. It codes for CASSQDQGQTDTQYF.